This T cell receptor (beta chain) was sequenced during a study of blood T cell repertoires in COVID-19. The protocol was immunoSEQ multiplex PCR, while the TCRdb copy is restricted to in-frame clones and leaves out a portion. The sample holds roughly 140,000 clones, approximately 83% seen once. The receptor was derived from a woman aged 55 to 70 with COVID-19, enrolled during active disease. Specimen: peripheral blood.

The CDR3 spells CSVESENYGYTF. The CDR3 coding sequence is TGCAGCGTTGAAAGTGAGAACTATGGCTACACCTTC. The chain carries TRBV29-1 and TRBJ1-2; D is unresolved. The V gene's germline CDR1 is SQVTM and CDR2 ANQGSEA. CDR3 length: 12 amino acids. Trimming left V 2 bases short and J 2 bases short, with 6 bases between.